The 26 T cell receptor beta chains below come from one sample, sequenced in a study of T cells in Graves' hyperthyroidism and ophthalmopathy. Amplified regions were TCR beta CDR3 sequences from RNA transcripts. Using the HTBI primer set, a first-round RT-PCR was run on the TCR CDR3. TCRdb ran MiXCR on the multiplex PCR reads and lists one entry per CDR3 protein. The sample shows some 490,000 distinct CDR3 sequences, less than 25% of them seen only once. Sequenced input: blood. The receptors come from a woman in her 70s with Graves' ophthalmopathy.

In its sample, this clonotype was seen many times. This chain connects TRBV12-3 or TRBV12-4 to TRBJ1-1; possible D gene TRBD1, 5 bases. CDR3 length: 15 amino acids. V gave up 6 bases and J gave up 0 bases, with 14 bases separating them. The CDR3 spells CASRRADTMNTEAFF. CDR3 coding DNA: TGTGCCAGCAGGCGGGCGGACACAATGAACACTGAAGCTTTCTTT.

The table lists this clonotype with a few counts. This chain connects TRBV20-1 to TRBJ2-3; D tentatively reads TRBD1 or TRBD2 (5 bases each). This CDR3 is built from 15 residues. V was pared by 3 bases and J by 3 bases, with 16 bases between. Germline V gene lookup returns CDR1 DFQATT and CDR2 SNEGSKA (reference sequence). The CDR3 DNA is TGCAGTGCTAGGGGCTCAGGGAGAGGGACAGATACGCAGTATTTT. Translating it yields CSARGSGRGTDTQYF.

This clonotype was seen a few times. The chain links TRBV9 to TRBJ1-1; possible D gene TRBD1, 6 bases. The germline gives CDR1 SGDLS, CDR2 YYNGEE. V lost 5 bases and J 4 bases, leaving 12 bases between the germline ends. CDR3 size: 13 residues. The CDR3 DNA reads TGTGCCAGCAGTTCAATCAGGGGCACTGAAGCTTTCTTT. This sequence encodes CASSSIRGTEAFF.

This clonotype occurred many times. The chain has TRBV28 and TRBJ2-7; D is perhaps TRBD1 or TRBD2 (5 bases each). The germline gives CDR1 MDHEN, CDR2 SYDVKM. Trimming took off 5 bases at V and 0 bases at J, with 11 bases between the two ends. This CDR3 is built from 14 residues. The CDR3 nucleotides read TGTGCCAGCAGTGGACCAGGGAGCTCCTACGAGCAGTACTTC. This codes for CASSGPGSSYEQYF.

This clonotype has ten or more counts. The CDR3 reads CASVAGGPETQYF. The CDR3 region has the DNA TGTGCCAGCGTGGCGGGAGGGCCAGAGACCCAGTACTTC. The chain links TRBV2 to TRBJ2-5, with 9 bases fitting TRBD2. V trimming: 8 bases; J trimming: 4 bases; junction bases outside the gene matches: 5. This CDR3 region has 13 residues. Germline loops: CDR1 SNHLY, CDR2 FYNNEI.

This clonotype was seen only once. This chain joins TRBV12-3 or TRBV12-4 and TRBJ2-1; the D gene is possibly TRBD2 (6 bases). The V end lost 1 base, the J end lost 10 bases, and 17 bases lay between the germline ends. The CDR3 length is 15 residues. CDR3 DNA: TGTGCCAGCAGTTTAGGAGGACGCCCCCGGGGGGAGCAGTTCTTC. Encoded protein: CASSLGGRPRGEQFF.

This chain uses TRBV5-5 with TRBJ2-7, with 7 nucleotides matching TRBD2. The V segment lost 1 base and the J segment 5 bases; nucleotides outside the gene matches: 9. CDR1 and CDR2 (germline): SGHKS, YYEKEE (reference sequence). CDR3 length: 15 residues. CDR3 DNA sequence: TGTGCCAGCAGCTTGCTTCTAACTAGCGTCCACGAGCAGTACTTC. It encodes CASSLLLTSVHEQYF.

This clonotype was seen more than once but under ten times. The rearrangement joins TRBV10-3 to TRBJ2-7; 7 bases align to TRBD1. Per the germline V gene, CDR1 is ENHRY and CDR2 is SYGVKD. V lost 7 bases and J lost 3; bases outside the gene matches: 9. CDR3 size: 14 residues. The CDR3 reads CAINLQGPGYEQYF. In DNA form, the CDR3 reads TGTGCCATCAACCTACAGGGGCCGGGCTACGAGCAGTACTTC.

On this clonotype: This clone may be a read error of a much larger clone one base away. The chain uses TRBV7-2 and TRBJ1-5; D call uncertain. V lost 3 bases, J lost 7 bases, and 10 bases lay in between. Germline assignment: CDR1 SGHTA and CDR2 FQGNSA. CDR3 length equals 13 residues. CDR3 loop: CASSFGHKQPQHF. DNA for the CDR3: TGTGCCAGCAGCTTCGGCCATAAACAGCCCCAGCATTTT.

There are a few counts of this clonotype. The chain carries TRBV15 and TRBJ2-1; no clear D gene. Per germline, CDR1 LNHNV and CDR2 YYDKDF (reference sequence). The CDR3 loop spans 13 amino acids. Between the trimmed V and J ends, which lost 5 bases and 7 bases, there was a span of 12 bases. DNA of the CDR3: TGTGCCACCAGCCCCAGCCCGACGAATGAGCAGTTCTTC. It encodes CATSPSPTNEQFF.

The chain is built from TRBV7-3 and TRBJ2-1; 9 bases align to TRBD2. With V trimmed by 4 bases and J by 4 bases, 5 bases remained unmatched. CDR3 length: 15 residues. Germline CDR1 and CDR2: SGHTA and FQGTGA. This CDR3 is CASSYTSGHYNEQFF. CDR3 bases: TGTGCCAGCAGCTACACTAGCGGGCATTACAATGAGCAGTTCTTC.

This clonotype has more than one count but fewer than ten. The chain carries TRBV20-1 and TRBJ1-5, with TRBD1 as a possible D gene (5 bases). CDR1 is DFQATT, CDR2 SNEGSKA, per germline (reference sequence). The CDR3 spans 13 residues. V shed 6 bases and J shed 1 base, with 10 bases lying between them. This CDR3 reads CSAISGSNQPQHF. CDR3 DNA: TGCAGTGCCATCTCAGGGAGCAATCAGCCCCAGCATTTT.

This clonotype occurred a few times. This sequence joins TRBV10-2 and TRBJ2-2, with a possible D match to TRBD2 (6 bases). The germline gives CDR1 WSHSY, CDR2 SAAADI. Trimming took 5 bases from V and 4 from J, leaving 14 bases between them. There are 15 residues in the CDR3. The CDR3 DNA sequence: TGCGCCAGCAGTAAGCTGGGGGAGGTCACCGGGGAGCTGTTTTTT. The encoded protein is CASSKLGEVTGELFF.

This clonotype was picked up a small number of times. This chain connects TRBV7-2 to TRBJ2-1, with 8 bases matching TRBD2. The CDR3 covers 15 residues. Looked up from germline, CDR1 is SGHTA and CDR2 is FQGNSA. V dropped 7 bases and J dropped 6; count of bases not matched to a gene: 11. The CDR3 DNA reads TGTGCCAGCAACACCCAAGCGGGAGTGCCCAATGAGCAGTTCTTC. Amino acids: CASNTQAGVPNEQFF.

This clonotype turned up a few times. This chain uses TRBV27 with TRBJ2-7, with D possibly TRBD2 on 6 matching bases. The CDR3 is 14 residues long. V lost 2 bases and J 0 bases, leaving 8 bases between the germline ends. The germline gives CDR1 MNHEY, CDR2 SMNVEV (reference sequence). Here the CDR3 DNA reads TGTGCCAGCAGTTTACGGGAGAACTCCTACGAGCAGTACTTC. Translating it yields CASSLRENSYEQYF.

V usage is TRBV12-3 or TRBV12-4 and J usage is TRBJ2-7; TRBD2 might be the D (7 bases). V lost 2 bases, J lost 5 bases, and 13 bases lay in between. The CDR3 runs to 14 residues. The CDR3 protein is CASSLKGGLNEQYF. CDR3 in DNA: TGTGCCAGCAGTTTAAAGGGGGGGTTGAACGAGCAGTACTTC.

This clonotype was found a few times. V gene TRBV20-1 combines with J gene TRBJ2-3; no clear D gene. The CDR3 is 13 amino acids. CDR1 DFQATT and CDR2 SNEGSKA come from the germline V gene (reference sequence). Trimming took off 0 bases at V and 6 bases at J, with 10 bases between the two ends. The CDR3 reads CSARDTHWDTQYF. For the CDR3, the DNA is TGCAGTGCTAGAGATACGCACTGGGATACGCAGTATTTT.

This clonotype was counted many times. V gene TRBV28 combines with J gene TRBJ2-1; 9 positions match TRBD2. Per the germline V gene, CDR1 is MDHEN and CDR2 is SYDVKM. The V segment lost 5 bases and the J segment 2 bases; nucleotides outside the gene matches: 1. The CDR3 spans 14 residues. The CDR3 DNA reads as TGTGCCAGCAGTCCTAGCGGGGCCTACAATGAGCAGTTCTTC. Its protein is CASSPSGAYNEQFF. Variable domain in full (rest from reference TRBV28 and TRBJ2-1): DVKVTQSSRYLVKRTGEKVFLECVQDMDHENMFWYRQDPGLGLRLIYFSYDVKMKEKGDIPEGYSVSREKKERFSLILESASTNQTSMYLCASSPSGAYNEQFFGPGTRLTVL.

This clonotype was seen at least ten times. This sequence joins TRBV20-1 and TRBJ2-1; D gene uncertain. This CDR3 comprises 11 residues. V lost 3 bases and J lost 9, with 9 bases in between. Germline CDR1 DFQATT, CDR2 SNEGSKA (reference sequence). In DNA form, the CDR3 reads TGCAGTGCTAGTCTTGACCTTGAGCAGTTCTTC. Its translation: CSASLDLEQFF.

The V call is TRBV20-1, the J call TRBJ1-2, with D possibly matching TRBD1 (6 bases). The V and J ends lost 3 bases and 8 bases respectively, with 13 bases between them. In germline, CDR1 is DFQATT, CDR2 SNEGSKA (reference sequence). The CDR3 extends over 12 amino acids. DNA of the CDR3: TGCAGTGCTAGGCCGGGGGCGGGCGGCTACACCTTC. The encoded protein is CSARPGAGGYTF.

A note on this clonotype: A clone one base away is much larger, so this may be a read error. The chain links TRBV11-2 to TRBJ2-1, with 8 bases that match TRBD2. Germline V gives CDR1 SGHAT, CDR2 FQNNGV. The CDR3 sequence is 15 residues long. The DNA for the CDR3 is TGTGCCAGCAGCTCATCAGGACTAGCACGGGATGAGCGGTTCTTC. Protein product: CASSSSGLARDERFF.

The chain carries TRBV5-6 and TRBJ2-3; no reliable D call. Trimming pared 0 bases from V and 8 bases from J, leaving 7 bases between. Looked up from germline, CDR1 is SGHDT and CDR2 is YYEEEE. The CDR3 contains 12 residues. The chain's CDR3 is CASSLGAVTQYF. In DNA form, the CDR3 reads TGTGCCAGCAGCTTGGGAGCAGTTACGCAGTATTTT.

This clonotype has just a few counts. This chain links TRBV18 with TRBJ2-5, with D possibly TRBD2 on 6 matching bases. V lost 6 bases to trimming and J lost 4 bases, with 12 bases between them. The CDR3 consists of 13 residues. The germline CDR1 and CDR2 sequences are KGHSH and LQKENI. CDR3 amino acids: CASSQGTGETQYF. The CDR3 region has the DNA TGTGCCAGCTCCCAAGGGACTGGAGAGACCCAGTACTTC. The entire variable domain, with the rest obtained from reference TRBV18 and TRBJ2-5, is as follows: NAGVMQNPRHLVRRRGQEARLRCSPMKGHSHVYWYRQLPEEGLKFMVYLQKENIIDESGMPKERFSAEFPKEGPSILRIQQVVRGDSAAYFCASSQGTGETQYFGPGTRLLVL.

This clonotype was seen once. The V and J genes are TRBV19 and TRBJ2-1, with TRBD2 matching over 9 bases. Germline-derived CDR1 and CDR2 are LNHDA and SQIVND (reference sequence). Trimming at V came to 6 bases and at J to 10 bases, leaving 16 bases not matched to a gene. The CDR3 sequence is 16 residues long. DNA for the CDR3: TGTGCCAGTAGGACGATAGCGGGAGAAAGGGGGCGGGAGCAGTTCTTC. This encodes CASRTIAGERGREQFF.

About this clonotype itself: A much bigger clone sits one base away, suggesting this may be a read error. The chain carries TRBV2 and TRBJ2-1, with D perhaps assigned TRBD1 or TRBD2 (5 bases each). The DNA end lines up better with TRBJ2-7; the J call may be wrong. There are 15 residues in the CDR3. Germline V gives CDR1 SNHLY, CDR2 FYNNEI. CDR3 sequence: CASSGGPSSYNEQYF. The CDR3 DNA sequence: TGTGCCAGCAGTGGGGGACCAAGCTCCTACAATGAGCAGTACTTC.

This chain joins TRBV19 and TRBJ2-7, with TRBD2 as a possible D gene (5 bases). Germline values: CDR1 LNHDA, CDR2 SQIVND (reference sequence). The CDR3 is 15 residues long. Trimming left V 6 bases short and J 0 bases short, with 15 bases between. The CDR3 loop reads CASRPSGRSSYEQYF. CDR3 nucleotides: TGTGCCAGTAGACCAAGCGGAAGGAGCTCCTACGAGCAGTACTTC.